What follows are 20 T cell receptor beta chains derived from one specimen sequenced in a study of CD4 T cells in relation to SARS-CoV-2 and coronaviruses. The unexposed donors gave CD4+ T cells in about 2011-2018, prior to COVID-19. Isolation of CD4+ T cells took place after about eleven days in culture. Their target antigens are unknown. Using immunoSEQ multiplex PCR, the repertoire was profiled, and TCRdb retains in-frame clones only, with some absent. The sample has about 18,000 clones; around 80% are singletons. The sequencing input was CD4+ T cells from PBMCs, cultured in vitro. Receptors were obtained from a human donor in good health.

This chain joins TRBV5-1 and TRBJ2-6; 9 bases match TRBD1. V was pared by 4 bases and J by 3 bases, with 11 bases of the junction left unmatched. Germline V gene lookup returns CDR1 SGHRS and CDR2 YFSETQ. The CDR3 loop spans 18 amino acids. In DNA form, the CDR3 reads TGCGCCAGCAGCGCCTCCGGGACAGGGATGGGTGGGGCCAACGTCCTGACTTTC. Encoded protein: CASSASGTGMGGANVLTF.

The chain combines TRBV2 with TRBJ2-5; no reliable D call. The germline V gene has CDR1 SNHLY and CDR2 FYNNEI. V lost 5 bases and J lost 4, with 5 bases in between. This CDR3 is built from 11 residues. DNA of the CDR3: TGTGCCAGCAGTCTCCGAGAGACCCAGTACTTC. This translates into CASSLRETQYF.

The chain combines TRBV9 with TRBJ1-1; D is perhaps TRBD1 (5 bases). This CDR3 is built from 14 residues. V was shortened by 4 bases and J by 2 bases, with 12 bases between the two germline ends. Looked up from germline, CDR1 is SGDLS and CDR2 is YYNGEE. The CDR3 here is CASSPRDLNTEAFF. The CDR3 nucleotides read TGTGCCAGCAGCCCGAGGGACCTAAACACTGAAGCTTTCTTT.

This clone was counted once. This chain connects TRBV3-1 (or the pseudogene TRBV3-2) to TRBJ2-3; 10 bases match TRBD2. The J segment lost 0 bases and the V segment lost 3 bases, leaving 6 bases of the junction unmatched. The V gene's germline CDR1 is LGHDT and CDR2 YNNKEL (reference sequence). The CDR3 consists of 17 residues. In DNA form, the CDR3 reads TGTGCCAGCAGCCAGGCCGGGACTAGCGCTAGCACAGATACGCAGTATTTT. It translates to CASSQAGTSASTDTQYF.

This chain connects TRBV11-2 to TRBJ2-5; 15 bases are shared with TRBD2. Germline V gene sequence: CDR1 SGHAT, CDR2 FQNNGV. V was clipped by 1 base and J by 5 bases; unmatched bases: 5. The CDR3 contains 17 residues. The CDR3 reads CASSLGGLAGGLETQYF. Here the CDR3 DNA reads TGTGCCAGCAGCTTAGGAGGACTAGCGGGGGGGCTCGAGACCCAGTACTTC.

The rearrangement joins TRBV7-2 to TRBJ2-3; D remains unclear. This CDR3 comprises 11 residues. Trimming shortened V by 6 bases and J by 5 bases, and 6 bases separated the two germline ends. Germline V gives CDR1 SGHTA, CDR2 FQGNSA. The CDR3 sequence is CASSPIDTQYF. DNA of the CDR3: TGTGCCAGCAGTCCTATAGATACGCAGTATTTT.

The chain carries TRBV9 and TRBJ1-1; D call uncertain. Germline V gives CDR1 SGDLS, CDR2 YYNGEE. The CDR3 extends over 14 amino acids. The ends were cut back, 0 bases at V and 0 bases at J, with 6 bases in the middle. The CDR3 spells CASSVGSLNTEAFF. The CDR3 coding sequence is TGTGCCAGCAGCGTAGGGTCACTGAACACTGAAGCTTTCTTT.

The CDR3 nucleotides read TGCAGCGTTGGCGCGGTGTCTGGGGATGAAAAACTGTTTTTT. It specifies CSVGAVSGDEKLFF. The rearrangement uses TRBV29-1 and TRBJ1-4; no definite D call. V lost 4 bases and J 6 bases, leaving 15 bases between the germline ends. The CDR3 runs to 14 residues. CDR1 is SQVTM, CDR2 ANQGSEA, per germline.

This clone showed up just once. This rearrangement joins TRBV24-1 to TRBJ1-1, with D maybe TRBD1 (6 bases). V was cut by 1 base and J by 7 bases, with 6 bases left in between. Germline CDR1 reads KGHDR; CDR2 reads SFDVKD. This CDR3 contains 12 residues. The CDR3 region is CATSDFRGEAFF. CDR3 nucleotide sequence: TGTGCCACCAGTGATTTCAGGGGTGAAGCTTTCTTT.

This chain joins TRBV10-3 and TRBJ1-2; 7 bases map to TRBD1. With V trimmed by 2 bases and J by 8 bases, 8 bases remained unmatched. Germline V gives CDR1 ENHRY, CDR2 SYGVKD. The CDR3 runs to 14 residues. CDR3 sequence reads: CAISEPRGKGGYTF. CDR3 sequence (DNA): TGTGCCATCAGTGAGCCCAGGGGGAAGGGGGGCTACACCTTC.

The chain carries TRBV9 and TRBJ2-3; 8 nucleotides line up with TRBD2. Germline CDR1 and CDR2: SGDLS and YYNGEE. The length of the CDR3 is 16 residues. V dropped 0 bases and J dropped 5; count of bases not matched to a gene: 8. As DNA, the CDR3 is TGTGCCAGCAGCGTAGGAGGCAGCGGGGGTATAGATACGCAGTATTTT. Amino acids: CASSVGGSGGIDTQYF.

This clone was observed a few times. The rearrangement joins TRBV24-1 to TRBJ1-6, with D possibly being TRBD1 (6 bases). The CDR3 runs 15 residues. The germline V gene encodes CDR1 KGHDR and CDR2 SFDVKD. Trimming took 7 bases from V and 9 from J, leaving 18 bases between them. DNA of the CDR3: TGTGCCACCAGGACACAGGGTCTGCGAGGTTCACCCCTCCACTTT. It specifies CATRTQGLRGSPLHF.

Only one count was recorded for this clone. The chain uses TRBV2 and TRBJ1-6; a weak D match, TRBD1 (6 bases). This CDR3 has 16 amino acids. The V gene's germline CDR1 is SNHLY and CDR2 FYNNEI. The V gene lost 9 bases and the J gene lost 9 bases, with 24 bases spanning the gap. The CDR3 protein is CASKTAGVGEGSPLHF. The CDR3 DNA follows: TGTGCCAGTAAAACCGCAGGGGTGGGTGAAGGTTCACCCCTCCACTTT.

This rearrangement joins TRBV13 to TRBJ2-5, with 9 bases lining up with TRBD2. Germline V gene lookup returns CDR1 PRHDT and CDR2 FYEKMQ (reference sequence). The CDR3 is 18 residues long. Trimming at V came to 5 bases and at J to 5 bases, leaving 18 bases not matched to a gene. CDR3 loop: CASSQRWGLSGGGETQYF. Here the CDR3 DNA reads TGTGCCAGCAGCCAGAGATGGGGGCTTAGCGGGGGAGGGGAGACCCAGTACTTC.

This chain links TRBV6-5 with TRBJ1-2; D perhaps matches TRBD1 (5 bases). V was shortened by 6 bases and J by 0 bases, with 14 bases between the two germline ends. Looked up from germline, CDR1 is MNHEY and CDR2 is SVGAGI. The CDR3 consists of 15 residues. The CDR3 protein is CASSATGLTNYGYTF. In DNA form, the CDR3 reads TGTGCCAGCAGCGCCACGGGACTCACTAACTATGGCTACACCTTC.

This chain links TRBV2 with TRBJ2-5; TRBD2 is a possible D gene (6 bases). Trimming pared 8 bases from V and 5 bases from J, leaving 15 bases between. Germline lookup yields CDR1 SNHLY and CDR2 FYNNEI. The CDR3 is 13 amino acids. This CDR3 is CASGGLGGETQYF. In DNA form, the CDR3 reads TGTGCCAGCGGGGGACTCGGAGGGGAGACCCAGTACTTC.

The chain uses TRBV4-3 and TRBJ1-1; no firm D call. Trimming removed 3 bases at V and 2 bases at J, with 16 bases between. CDR1 is LGHNA and CDR2 is YSLEER in the germline V gene. The CDR3 runs to 16 residues. The CDR3 DNA reads as TGCGCCAGCAGCCATACTAGACACAACACAAACACTGAAGCTTTCTTT. It encodes CASSHTRHNTNTEAFF.

A few counts support this clone. The chain joins TRBV20-1 to TRBJ2-7; D remains ambiguous. Trimming stripped 5 bases from V and 0 bases from J, with 5 bases between. The CDR3 runs 11 residues. From germline, CDR1 is DFQATT and CDR2 SNEGSKA (reference sequence). CDR3 in DNA: TGCAGTGCTTCAAACTCCTACGAGCAGTACTTC. It is translated as CSASNSYEQYF.

The V call is TRBV7-9, the J call TRBJ2-1; 10 bases are a match to TRBD2. Germline loops: CDR1 SEHNR, CDR2 FQNEAQ (reference sequence). Trimming removed 1 base from V and 8 bases from J; junction bases left unmatched: 2. This CDR3 is built from 14 residues. The CDR3 nucleotides read TGTGCCAGCAGCTTAGATCTAGCGGGAGATGAGCAGTTCTTC. It is translated as CASSLDLAGDEQFF.

V gene TRBV3-1 (or the pseudogene TRBV3-2) combines with J gene TRBJ2-6; TRBD2 matches at 12 bases. The germline CDR1 and CDR2 sequences are LGHDT and YNNKEL (reference sequence). The CDR3 is made up of 18 amino acids. Trimming removed 4 bases from V and 0 bases from J; junction bases left unmatched: 4. CDR3 coding DNA: TGTGCCAGCAGCCTCAGGACTAGCGGGAACTCTGGGGCCAACGTCCTGACTTTC. Protein sequence: CASSLRTSGNSGANVLTF.